This TCR beta chain was obtained from a study of T cells after yellow fever vaccination. Study conclusions and caveats: A limited proportion of clonotypes was detected within both the CD4 and CD8 compartments. Booster sampling recovered most clones from primary vaccination (around 97% CD4, 88% CD8).

The V gene end was trimmed by 6 bases and the J gene end by 5 bases; junction bases not matched to a gene: 4. This CDR3 has 15 amino acids. The germline gives CDR1 DFQATT, CDR2 SNEGSKA (reference sequence). In regard to this clonotype: No antigen is known for it.

TCRdb reprocessed the 5' RACE reads with MiXCR, giving one entry per CDR3 protein. The sample consists of 150,000 to 200,000 distinct CDR3 sequences, roughly 6.4% of them appearing once. Sequencing used CD4+ T cells sorted from PBMCs, obtained on the day of the first yellow fever vaccination. The V and J genes are TRBV20-1 and TRBJ2-2, with 15 bases aligning to TRBD2. This sequence was found in a young man who received the YFV17D yellow fever vaccine. DNA of the CDR3: TGCAGTGCCGGGACTAGCGGGGGGTGGACCGGGGAGCTGTTTTTT. This codes for CSAGTSGGWTGELFF.